This TCR beta chain is drawn from a study of beta chain features in type 1 diabetes. A remark on this clone: Its antigen remains unidentified.

All of the isolated RNA was reverse transcribed, so expressed TCRB transcripts were sequenced. Generated by immunoSEQ multiplex PCR, the TCRdb table keeps only in-frame clones and is missing some. The sample has 400,000 or so clones; roughly 12% are singletons. Regarding the study as a whole: Patients with Type 1 diabetes showed moderately but significantly shorter TCRB CDR3s in all four CD4+ subsets.

The sequencing input was naive CD4+ T cells from blood. This TCR was sampled from a woman aged 18 to 35 with type 1 diabetes.

CDR3 region: CASSLGQGSQPQHF. The DNA for the CDR3 is TGTGCCAGCAGCTTGGGACAGGGTAGTCAGCCCCAGCATTTT. This sequence joins TRBV7-2 and TRBJ1-5; 9 bases line up with TRBD1. The CDR3 is 14 amino acids. The junction had 3 bases not matched to a gene; V was cut back by 3 bases and J by 6 bases. Germline-derived CDR1 and CDR2 are SGHTA and FQGNSA.